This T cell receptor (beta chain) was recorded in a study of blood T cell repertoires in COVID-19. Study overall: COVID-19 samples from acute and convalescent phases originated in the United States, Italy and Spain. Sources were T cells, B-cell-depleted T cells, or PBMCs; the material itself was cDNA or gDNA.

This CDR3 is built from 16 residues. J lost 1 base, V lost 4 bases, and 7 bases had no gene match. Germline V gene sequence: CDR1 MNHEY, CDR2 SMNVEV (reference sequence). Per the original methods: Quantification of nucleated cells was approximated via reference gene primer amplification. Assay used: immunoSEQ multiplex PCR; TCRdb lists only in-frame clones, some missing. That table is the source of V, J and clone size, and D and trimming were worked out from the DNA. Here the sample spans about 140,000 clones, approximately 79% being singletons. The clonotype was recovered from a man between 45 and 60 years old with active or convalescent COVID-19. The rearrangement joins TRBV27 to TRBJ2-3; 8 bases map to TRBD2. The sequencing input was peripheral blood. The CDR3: CASSSERGPGTDTQYF. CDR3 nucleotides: TGTGCCAGCAGTTCGGAGCGGGGGCCCGGCACAGATACGCAGTATTTT.